The clone carrying this T cell receptor beta chain was observed at least ten times. Antigen specificity is unknown. This sample was taken from a study of early T cells in non-severe SARS-CoV-2 infection. Study-level background: Sequencing of bulk RNA from unsorted whole blood was done, without chain pairing. Study-level findings and limits: There was a bias toward anti-spike CD8 responses in VDJdb matching, which missed private and CD4 specificities.

The J segment lost 8 bases and the V segment lost 2 bases, leaving 11 bases of the junction unmatched. This CDR3 spans 16 amino acids. CDR1 is ENHRY, CDR2 SYGVKD, per germline. The TCR library protocol attached unique molecular identifiers to the individual cDNA molecules. A single record per CDR3 protein comes from TCRdb applying MiXCR to the 5' RACE reads. The table shows about 29,000 distinct CDR3 sequences, with 5% to 6.5% occurring only once. This chain links TRBV10-3 with TRBJ2-1; 8 bases are shared with TRBD2. This receptor was obtained from an adult who was a healthcare worker with PCR-confirmed SARS-CoV-2 infection or an uninfected control (not recorded which). Sequencing was done on a sample of whole blood. DNA of the CDR3: TGTGCCATCAGTGAGGTCCGGGAGGGCACGTTCCATGAGCAGTTCTTC. This gives the protein CAISEVREGTFHEQFF.